This TCR beta chain is from a study of cytomegalovirus exposure and HLA in healthy donors. Overall study findings and caveats: A list of around 150 TCR beta chains associated with cytomegalovirus was given. Later, an analysis found that TCR clusters from the first cohort tended to co-occur in the 110 or so validation repertoires. For most TCR sequences rarity was the rule, although some public TCRs occurred in many donors.

On this clone itself: Its antigen remains unknown.

Using immunoSEQ multiplex PCR, the repertoire was profiled, and TCRdb retains in-frame clones only, with some absent. Of about 98,000 clones listed, roughly 87% are singletons. The CDR3 totals 12 residues. The ends were cut back, 3 bases at V and 13 bases at J, with 15 bases in the middle. Germline assignment: CDR1 MNHNS and CDR2 SASEGT. The roughly 120-subject validation cohort, separate from the approximately 670-subject first cohort, included the donors. The V gene is TRBV6-1, the J gene TRBJ1-2; tentative D call: TRBD1 (5 bases). This TCR derives from a woman aged 25 to 45 in good health and CMV-seronegative. Material for sequencing was PBMCs. The CDR3 here is CASSDQTDKRTF. DNA for the CDR3: TGTGCCAGCAGTGATCAGACAGATAAGCGCACCTTC.